The rows below give T cell receptor beta chains drawn from one sample of a study of CD8+CD57+ T cells in acquired aplastic anemia. MiXCR, run by TCRdb on the reads, gives a single entry per CDR3 protein. In the table there are some 140,000 distinct CDR3 sequences, over 50% of which are singletons. The material sequenced was sorted CD4+, CD8+, or CD8+CD57+ T cells (not recorded which) from PBMCs. Receptors originate from a human donor with aplastic anemia. The conserved cysteine and the conserved F or W are not part of the CDR3 here. Each record gives: V gene, clone size, CDR3 length, CDR3 protein. The listing skips clone size in some rows; elsewhere it reads once, few, many or a size class.

TRBV5-8	few	12	ASRSPLEANVLT
TRBV10-1	.	14	ASSESAGDSSYEQY
TRBV15	.	11	ATSRDPDSGNT
TRBV7-9	.	11	ASSLDERETQY
TRBV15	.	15	ATSREGWGYSNQPQH
TRBV20-1	many	11	SARGTGEHEQF
TRBV24-1	.	14	ATSATTSGRSDEQF
TRBV12-3/TRBV12-4	.	10	ASSFAGGEAF
TRBV6-2/TRBV6-3	many	13	ASSYSGDGANVLT
TRBV6-2/TRBV6-3	.	12	ASSLGTAPYEQY
TRBV19	.	12	ASSIVEHHYEQY
TRBV7-9	many	10	ASSGHSYEQY
TRBV19	.	11	ASSMGGGDTQY
TRBV12-3/TRBV12-4	.	12	ASSTSGAFSPLH
TRBV19	many	11	ASQGTTNEKLF
TRBV12-3/TRBV12-4	many	11	ASSLGNNYGYT
TRBV2	.	13	ASSYSKASSYEQY
TRBV11-1	once	15	ASSPGTGGSYNSPLH
TRBV19	.	12	ASIGTSGANVLT
TRBV5-1	many	14	ASSAEDRAYTGELF
TRBV5-1	once	14	ASSLLAGTSSYEQY
TRBV7-3	.	13	ASSTGTFKQETQY
TRBV6-1	many	12	ASSDAGSNQPQH
TRBV10-3	few	12	AISGSTDYYEQY
TRBV19	many	11	ASSTNSYYEQY
TRBV12-3/TRBV12-4	many	12	ASSQGFYNSPLH
TRBV4-3	many	12	ASSPGVSYNEQF
TRBV2	.	11	ASSTNRNTEAF
TRBV12-3/TRBV12-4	.	11	ASSSRENYGYT
TRBV15	once	11	ATSSNGYNEQF
TRBV10-3	.	12	AIMLSGGANGYT
TRBV25-1	once	12	ASSRTGVGYGYT
TRBV2	.	10	AGRTDHYEQF
TRBV24-1	many	11	ATRPPKGTEAF
TRBV5-1	.	13	ASSWDSGQSQPQH
TRBV9	many	13	ASSDPDSSTDTQY
TRBV2	.	12	AYAEWGPNYEQY
TRBV19	many	12	ASSRQLYNSPLH
TRBV20-1	many	12	SARGFRGGNEQF
TRBV12-3/TRBV12-4	many	13	ASGNGRASTDTQY
TRBV11-1	.	14	ASSSETAVTGDTQY
TRBV25-1	.	9	ASSEPGPQY
TRBV6-1	.	12	ATTSGTGSDEQY
TRBV19	many	13	ASSWERGDRTKLF
TRBV11-2	.	14	ASSLNLQGGGNTIY
TRBV12-3/TRBV12-4	many	11	ASSLRGDTEAF
TRBV7-3	many	13	ASSLNGAAADTQY